This section outlines one TCR beta chain sequence together with its context. This clone's antigen is unknown. Per-base qualities were not stored, and no clone one base away is much larger. The sample comes from a study of T cell responses to AZD1222 COVID-19 vaccine (dated by TCRdb to the early 2020s). For context, the study as a whole: A total of about 230 trial participants underwent TCR sequencing, of whom some 210 received two doses of AZD1222 and 26 received two doses of the MenACWY control vaccine. Trial participants were enrolled by age into 18-55, 56-69 and 70-plus year subgroups, with roughly 160, 29 and 62 TCR-sequenced participants respectively.

The CDR3 regions of human TCRbeta chains were analyzed by immunosequencing. Regarding the original processing steps: TCRs in the repertoires were compared against a reference library of SARS-CoV-2-specific TCRs that had been generated with the MIRA antigen-specificity platform. Breadth meant the fraction of unique TCRs that were SARS-CoV-2-associated, whereas depth meant the fraction of total T cells that were SARS-CoV-2-associated. Using the MIRA data, each spike-specific TCR was assigned both to the spike region to which the TCR was reactive and to a CD4 or CD8 class. Log10-transformed breadth and depth values were compared by one-way ANOVA with Sidak's multiple comparisons tests. The source is immuneACCESS, and TCRdb retained only in-frame sequences with V and J called. Part of the clones is not carried over; for the studies checked, unresolved V genes explain less than half of this, and the remainder is unexplained. The V and J calls and clone size were taken over from that table, and D and trimming were inferred from the DNA. The sample table records about 120,000 clones; around 83% of these occur just once. The ten biggest clones cover about 16% of the sample.

The cysteine opens and the phenylalanine closes a CDR3 of 15 amino acids. Here the CDR3 DNA is all that survives: 45 bases in frame from base 1. Ends trimmed: V by 3 bases, J by 5 bases; bases unmatched to a gene: 10. Sequences SGHTA (CDR1) and FQGTGA (CDR2) are obtained from the germline V gene. The time point label, read with the paper, signifies: about 28 days (+/-7) after the second vaccine dose. AZD1222 recipients whose second dose came at about 4 weeks and those whose second dose came at about 12 weeks were combined into one group, since spike-specific TCR depth and breadth did not differ between the two schedules. The vaccinee samples were drawn from two UK trials, COV001 and COV002, one of which was a single-blind randomized controlled phase 2/3 trial testing AZD1222 (ChAdOx1 nCoV-19) in healthy adults. Trial participant PBMC samples were collected at day 0 and day 28 after the second dose for TCRbeta chain sequencing.

Study-wide conclusions, independent of this receptor: Participants were mostly white British and included more females than males, and it was suggested by the authors that clonal diversity may have been underestimated. Conclusions about previously exposed vaccinees were limited because only six AZD1222 recipients were SARS-CoV-2 seropositive at baseline. Reportedly, almost half of the unique spike-specific TCRs recognized epitopes lying outside the regions that are mutated in the B.1.351 and B.1.1.7 variants. Because no day 14 peak-response samples were available, repertoires were characterized only after the peak T cell response. The 56-69-year group was small, and its depth increase did not reach significance, likely because of low power. After two AZD1222 doses, spike-specific TCR breadth and depth were significantly higher than at day 0 and than in MenACWY recipients. The whole spike protein was spanned by vaccine-associated CD4 TCRs, and dominant responses were seen in regions 160-218 and 743-854.

The sample consisted of peripheral blood, taken 28 days after the second AZD1222 dose. The sequence came from an adult who received the AZD1222 COVID-19 vaccine. The V gene is TRBV7-3 and the J gene is TRBJ2-7; a stretch of 7 junction bases matches TRBD2. In nucleotide form, the sequence is TGTGCCAGCAGCTTGTCGGGGGGATTCCCCCACGAGCAGTACTTC. Translated, this gives CASSLSGGFPHEQYF.